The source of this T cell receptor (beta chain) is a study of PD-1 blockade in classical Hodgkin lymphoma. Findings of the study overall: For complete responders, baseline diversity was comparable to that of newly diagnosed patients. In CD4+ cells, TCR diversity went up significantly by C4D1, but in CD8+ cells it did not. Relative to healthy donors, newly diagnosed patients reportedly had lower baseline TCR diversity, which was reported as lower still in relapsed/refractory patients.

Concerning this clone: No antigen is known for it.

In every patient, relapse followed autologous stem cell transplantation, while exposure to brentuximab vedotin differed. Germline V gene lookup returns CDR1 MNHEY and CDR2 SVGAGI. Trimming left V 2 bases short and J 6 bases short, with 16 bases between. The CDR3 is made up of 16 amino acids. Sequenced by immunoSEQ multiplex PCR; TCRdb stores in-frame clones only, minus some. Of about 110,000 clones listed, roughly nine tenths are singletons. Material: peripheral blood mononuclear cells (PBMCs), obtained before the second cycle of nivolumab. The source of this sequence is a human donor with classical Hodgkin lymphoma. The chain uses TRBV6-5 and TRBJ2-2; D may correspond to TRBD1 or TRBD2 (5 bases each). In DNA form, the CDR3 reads TGTGCCAGCAGTTACCGGGACGCTCGGCAGGCCGGGGAGCTGTTTTTT. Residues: CASSYRDARQAGELFF.